These T cell receptor beta chains were read from a single sample in a study of cytomegalovirus exposure and HLA in healthy donors. Sequenced by immunoSEQ multiplex PCR; TCRdb stores in-frame clones only, minus some. The sample spans around 140,000 clones; the ten largest clones claim 0.85% to 1%. Sequencing was carried out using PBMCs. The receptors originated from a male donor in good health and CMV-seronegative. Each CDR3 is given with its conserved first and last residue. The D gene is left open where the match is weak.

cdr3_aa,cdr3_nt,v_call,j_call,d_call
CASSGQGLSNQPQHF,TGTGCCAGCAGCGGACAGGGCCTTAGCAATCAGCCCCAGCATTTT,TRBV9,TRBJ1-5,TRBD1
CASSLKRDGEKLFF,TGTGCCAGCAGCCTCAAGAGGGATGGGGAAAAACTGTTTTTT,TRBV4-2,TRBJ1-4,.
CASRASFTEQFF,TGTGCCAGCCGCGCCTCATTTACTGAGCAGTTCTTC,TRBV7-2,TRBJ2-1,.
CAWSWGSGDTEAFF,TGTGCCTGGAGCTGGGGATCGGGAGACACTGAAGCTTTCTTT,TRBV30,TRBJ1-1,.
CASSPHVGGTEAFF,TGTGCCAGCAGTCCACATGTCGGGGGGACTGAAGCTTTCTTT,TRBV6-6,TRBJ1-1,.
CAWVTSGVQETQYF,TGTGCCTGGGTGACTAGCGGAGTCCAAGAGACCCAGTACTTC,TRBV30,TRBJ2-5,TRBD2
CASTRGGGTFYGYTF,TGTGCCAGTACCCGAGGTGGAGGAACCTTTTATGGCTACACCTTC,TRBV19,TRBJ1-2,.
CAWSVPRTAQGDTQYF,TGTGCCTGGAGTGTACCACGGACAGCACAGGGGGATACGCAGTATTTT,TRBV30,TRBJ2-3,TRBD1
CASSQDPVSSGANVLTF,TGCGCCAGCAGCCAAGATCCCGTTAGCTCTGGGGCCAACGTCCTGACTTTC,TRBV4-3,TRBJ2-6,.
CASSPTGGSDSYEQYF,TGTGCCAGCAGCCCGACGGGGGGGTCTGACTCCTACGAGCAGTACTTC,TRBV9,TRBJ2-7,TRBD2
CASSSRDRGTAYDEQYF,TGTGCCAGCAGCTCACGGGACAGGGGAACGGCGTACGACGAGCAGTACTTC,TRBV7-9,TRBJ2-7,TRBD1
CASSLKGDTQYF,TGTGCCAGCTCACTAAAGGGGGATACGCAGTATTTT,TRBV18,TRBJ2-3,.
CASSRFTGFADTQYF,TGTGCCAGCAGCCGTTTTACAGGGTTTGCAGATACGCAGTATTTT,TRBV11-3,TRBJ2-3,.
CASSPGGNIQYF,TGTGCCAGCAGCCCGGGGGGGAACATTCAGTACTTC,TRBV7-9,TRBJ2-4,TRBD2
CATSSPLGLAGPSSYEQYF,TGTGCCACCAGCAGCCCTCTGGGACTAGCGGGCCCTAGCTCCTACGAGCAGTACTTC,TRBV15,TRBJ2-7,TRBD2
CASSQTPGQGSYEQYF,TGTGCCAGCAGCCAGACTCCGGGACAGGGGAGCTACGAGCAGTACTTC,TRBV4-2,TRBJ2-7,TRBD1